Described below is a single TCR beta chain sequence and its context. Its antigen remains unidentified. Documented treatment: some 20 received Ad26.COV2.S at low or high dose, single or two shots; roughly 5 received placebo; per-sample allocation not given. Day 63 after the first vaccine or placebo injection was the time point for sampling. This record belongs to a study of Ad26.COV2.S vaccination and SARS-CoV-2 variants. Looking at the study overall: Enrolled in COV1001, the donor was in the Ad26.COV2.S trial arm, which received the vaccine. The study's findings and limits: With respect to non-spike TCR breadth, vaccine and placebo recipients were similar.

CDR3 length: 20 residues. J gave up 0 bases and V 2 bases, and 16 bases lay outside the gene matches. CDR1 and CDR2 (germline): LGHDT, YNNKEL (reference sequence). Only in-frame clones appear in the TCRdb table, and some are missing; sequencing was by immunoSEQ multiplex PCR. The table shows approximately 400,000 clones, with roughly 84% occurring only once. The genes are TRBV3-1 (or the pseudogene TRBV3-2) and TRBJ1-5; 7 bases match TRBD1. The sequence was collected from a person aged 18 to 65 who received the Ad26.COV2.S COVID-19 vaccine or a placebo. The sample consisted of peripheral blood, taken in a trial of Ad26.COV2.S vaccine versus placebo. The CDR3 coding sequence is TGTGCCAGCAGCCAAAACCCCTATGGGGACAGAAGCTATAGCAATCAGCCCCAGCATTTT. It codes for CASSQNPYGDRSYSNQPQHF.